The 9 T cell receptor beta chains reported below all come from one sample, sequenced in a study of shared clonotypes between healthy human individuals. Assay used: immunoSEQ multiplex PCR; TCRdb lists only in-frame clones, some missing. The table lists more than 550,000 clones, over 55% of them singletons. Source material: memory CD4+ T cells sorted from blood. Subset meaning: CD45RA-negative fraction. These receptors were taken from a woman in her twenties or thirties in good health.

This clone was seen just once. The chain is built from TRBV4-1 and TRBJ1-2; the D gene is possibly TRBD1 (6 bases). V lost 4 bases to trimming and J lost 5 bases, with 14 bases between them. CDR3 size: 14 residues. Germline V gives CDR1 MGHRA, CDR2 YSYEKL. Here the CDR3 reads CASSPRQDLYGYTF. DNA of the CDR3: TGCGCCAGCAGCCCGAGACAGGACCTTTATGGCTACACCTTC.

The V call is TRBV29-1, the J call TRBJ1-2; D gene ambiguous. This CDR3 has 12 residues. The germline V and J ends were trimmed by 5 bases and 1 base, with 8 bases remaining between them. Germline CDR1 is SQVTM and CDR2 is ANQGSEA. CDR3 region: CSVSGVNYGYTF. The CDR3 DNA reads TGCAGCGTTTCCGGGGTTAACTATGGCTACACCTTC.

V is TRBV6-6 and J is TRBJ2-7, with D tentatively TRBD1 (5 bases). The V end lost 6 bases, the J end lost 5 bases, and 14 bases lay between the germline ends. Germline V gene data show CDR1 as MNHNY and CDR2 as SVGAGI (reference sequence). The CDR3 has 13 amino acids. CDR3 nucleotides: TGTGCCAGCAGCCCCAACAGGTGGAACGAGCAGTACTTC. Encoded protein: CASSPNRWNEQYF.

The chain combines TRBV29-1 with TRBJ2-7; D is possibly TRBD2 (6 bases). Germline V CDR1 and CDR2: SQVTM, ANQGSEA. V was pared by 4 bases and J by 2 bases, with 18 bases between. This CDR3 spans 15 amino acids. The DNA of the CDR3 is TGCAGCGTTGGTCCTCGACTAGTCCCTACCTACGAGCAGTACTTC. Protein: CSVGPRLVPTYEQYF.

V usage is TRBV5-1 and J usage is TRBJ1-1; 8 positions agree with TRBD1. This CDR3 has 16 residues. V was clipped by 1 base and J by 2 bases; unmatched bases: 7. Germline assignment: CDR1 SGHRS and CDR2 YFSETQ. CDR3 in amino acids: CASSLQGASLNTEAFF. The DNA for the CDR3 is TGCGCCAGCAGCTTGCAGGGGGCCTCCCTAAACACTGAAGCTTTCTTT.

CDR3 sequence (DNA): TGTGCCAGTAGTAATGACAGGGTCGGAACAGAGACCCAGTACTTC. Translation: CASSNDRVGTETQYF. J is TRBJ2-5 and V is TRBV19; TRBD1 aligns across 7 bases. V was pared by 4 bases and J by 4 bases, with 9 bases of the junction left unmatched. Germline-derived CDR1 and CDR2 are LNHDA and SQIVND (reference sequence). The CDR3 spans 15 residues.

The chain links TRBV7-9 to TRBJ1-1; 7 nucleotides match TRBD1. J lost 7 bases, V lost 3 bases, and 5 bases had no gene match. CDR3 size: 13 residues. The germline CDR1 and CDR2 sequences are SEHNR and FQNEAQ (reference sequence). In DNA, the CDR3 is TGTGCCAGCAGCTTCTCCGGGGACAGTGAAGCTTTCTTT. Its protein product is CASSFSGDSEAFF.

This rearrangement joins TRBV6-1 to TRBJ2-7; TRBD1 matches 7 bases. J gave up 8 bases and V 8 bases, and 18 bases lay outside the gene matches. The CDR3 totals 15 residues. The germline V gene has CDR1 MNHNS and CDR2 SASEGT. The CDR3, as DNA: TGTGCCAGCCCCAGTCCCTTACAGGGGATTACGAAGCAGTACTTC. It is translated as CASPSPLQGITKQYF.

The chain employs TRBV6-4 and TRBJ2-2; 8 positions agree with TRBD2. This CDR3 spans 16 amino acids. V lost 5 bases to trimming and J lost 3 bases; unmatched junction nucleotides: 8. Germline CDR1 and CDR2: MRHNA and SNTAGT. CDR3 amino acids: CASSSGTSVDTGELFF. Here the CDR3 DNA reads TGTGCCAGCAGTTCCGGGACTAGTGTCGACACCGGGGAGCTGTTTTTT.